Presented here are 24 T cell receptor beta chains from one specimen sequenced in a study of blood T cell repertoires in COVID-19. Data came from immunoSEQ multiplex PCR; TCRdb stores just in-frame clones and leaves some out. The table records roughly 310,000 clones, under 90% of them present only once. Specimen: peripheral blood. Receptors were obtained from a woman aged 25 to 45 with COVID-19, enrolled during active disease.

This chain joins TRBV2 and TRBJ1-1; D may be TRBD1 (6 bases). Germline V gives CDR1 SNHLY, CDR2 FYNNEI. Trimming removed 3 bases from V and 6 bases from J, with 17 bases in between. The CDR3 covers 15 residues. The CDR3 DNA follows: TGTGCCAGCAGTGAGGCCAGGGGTTGGGGCGCTGAAGCTTTCTTT. This codes for CASSEARGWGAEAFF.

The rearrangement uses TRBV24-1 and TRBJ1-5, with no clear D. Germline-derived CDR1 and CDR2 are KGHDR and SFDVKD. V was trimmed by 5 bases and J by 0 bases, leaving 10 bases between them. This CDR3 has 15 amino acids. CDR3 sequence reads: CATSGASNSNQPQHF. CDR3 in DNA: TGTGCCACCAGTGGGGCATCAAATAGCAATCAGCCCCAGCATTTT.

The chain combines TRBV29-1 with TRBJ1-1; TRBD1 matches 8 bases. With V trimmed by 5 bases and J by 4 bases, 9 bases remained unmatched. This CDR3 contains 14 residues. CDR1 and CDR2 from the germline V gene are SQVTM and ANQGSEA. CDR3 nucleotide sequence: TGCAGCGTTAAACCGGACAGGGACCTCACTGAAGCTTTCTTT. This encodes CSVKPDRDLTEAFF.

The genes are TRBV11-2 and TRBJ2-7, with D possibly matching TRBD1 (6 bases). The CDR3 runs to 14 residues. Trimming cost V 1 base and J 3 bases, with 10 bases left between them. Germline-derived CDR1 and CDR2 are SGHAT and FQNNGV. The CDR3 loop reads CASSLVDSLYEQYF. The DNA of the CDR3 is TGTGCCAGCAGCTTAGTGGACAGCCTCTACGAGCAGTACTTC.

CDR3 region: CASSQGQAYEQYF. The CDR3 DNA follows: TGTGCCAGCAGCCAAGGACAGGCCTACGAGCAGTACTTC. The J gene is TRBJ2-7, the V gene TRBV3-1 (or the pseudogene TRBV3-2); the D gene is possibly TRBD1 (6 bases). This CDR3 has 13 residues. Germline V gene lookup returns CDR1 LGHDT and CDR2 YNNKEL (reference sequence). Trimming stripped 1 base from V and 2 bases from J, with 6 bases between.

The chain employs TRBV27 and TRBJ2-2; no reliable D call. Germline V gives CDR1 MNHEY, CDR2 SMNVEV (reference sequence). The CDR3 runs to 13 residues. Trimming cost V 5 bases and J 8 bases, with 12 bases left between them. This chain's CDR3 is CASSHLTTGELFF. In DNA form, the CDR3 reads TGTGCCAGCAGTCACCTCACGACAGGGGAGCTGTTTTTT.

V gene TRBV2 combines with J gene TRBJ1-5; D is perhaps TRBD1 (5 bases). Trimming removed 2 bases from V and 0 bases from J, with 11 bases in between. The CDR3 sequence is 16 residues long. Germline CDR1 reads SNHLY; CDR2 reads FYNNEI. DNA for the CDR3: TGTGCCAGCAGTGAAAGGGAGGGGAATAGCAATCAGCCCCAGCATTTT. Translating it yields CASSEREGNSNQPQHF.

The rearrangement uses TRBV5-1 and TRBJ1-1; TRBD1 agrees at 8 bases. The CDR3 contains 14 residues. V lost 4 bases and J lost 6; bases outside the gene matches: 8. CDR1 and CDR2 (germline): SGHRS, YFSETQ. CDR3 DNA sequence: TGCGCCAGCAGCGGTTGGACAGGGCAAGCTGAAGCTTTCTTT. It codes for CASSGWTGQAEAFF.

This rearrangement joins TRBV7-2 to TRBJ1-5; TRBD1 might be the D (6 bases). The CDR3 spans 14 residues. Trimming removed 8 bases at V and 3 bases at J, with 14 bases between. Germline V CDR1 and CDR2: SGHTA, FQGNSA. Written as DNA, the CDR3 is TGTGCCAGCGGCCGGGACAAGAACAATCAGCCCCAGCATTTT. It specifies CASGRDKNNQPQHF.

Details on this clone: The same CDR3 arises from other DNA sequences in this sample as well. This chain uses TRBV12-3 or TRBV12-4 with TRBJ1-1; TRBD1 might be the D (5 bases). The V gene lost 0 bases and the J gene lost 7 bases, with 9 bases spanning the gap. This CDR3 has 13 residues. CDR3 residues: CASSLAGVGEAFF. As DNA, the CDR3 is TGTGCCAGCAGTTTAGCAGGGGTCGGTGAAGCTTTCTTT.

The chain employs TRBV7-2 and TRBJ2-5; D possibly corresponds to TRBD2 (6 bases). With 2 bases removed from V and 5 bases from J, the gap between germline ends came to 12 bases. Germline assignment: CDR1 SGHTA and CDR2 FQGNSA. There are 14 residues in the CDR3. CDR3 loop: CASSLNGGWETQYF. CDR3 in DNA: TGTGCCAGCAGCTTAAACGGGGGATGGGAGACCCAGTACTTC.

This chain joins TRBV27 and TRBJ1-6; D perhaps matches TRBD1 (6 bases). This CDR3 is 18 amino acids long. Per the germline V gene, CDR1 is MNHEY and CDR2 is SMNVEV (reference sequence). Trimming took 5 bases from V and 0 from J, leaving 17 bases between them. CDR3 DNA: TGTGCCAGCAGTACATTGGACAGCCCCAGCTCCTATAATTCACCCCTCCACTTT. It codes for CASSTLDSPSSYNSPLHF.

J is TRBJ2-7 and V is TRBV6-5, with 9 bases that match TRBD1. Germline V gene data show CDR1 as MNHEY and CDR2 as SVGAGI. This CDR3 has 14 amino acids. Trimming took 6 bases from V and 7 from J; bases not matched to a gene: 10. CDR3 in amino acids: CASRGSGQGWEQYF. The CDR3 DNA follows: TGTGCCAGCAGGGGAAGCGGACAGGGGTGGGAGCAGTACTTC.

The chain employs TRBV29-1 and TRBJ2-5, with D hard to call. V gave up 4 bases and J gave up 0 bases, with 9 bases separating them. Germline loops: CDR1 SQVTM, CDR2 ANQGSEA. The CDR3 runs to 13 residues. CDR3 coding DNA: TGCAGCGTTGCGGGTCAGTACCAAGAGACCCAGTACTTC. This codes for CSVAGQYQETQYF.

This clone is a singleton in its sample. V usage is TRBV15 and J usage is TRBJ2-3; perhaps TRBD1 as D (6 bases). V lost 0 bases, J lost 3 bases, and 10 bases lay in between. Per germline, CDR1 LNHNV and CDR2 YYDKDF (reference sequence). The CDR3 length is 15 residues. The CDR3 sequence is CATSRDRGITDTQYF. The CDR3 DNA follows: TGTGCCACCAGCAGAGACAGGGGAATAACAGATACGCAGTATTTT.

V is TRBV15 and J is TRBJ1-5; D might be TRBD1 (6 bases). CDR1 LNHNV and CDR2 YYDKDF come from the germline V gene (reference sequence). V lost 3 bases and J 5 bases, leaving 11 bases between the germline ends. There are 14 residues in the CDR3. The CDR3 is CATSSENRDQPQHF. The CDR3 coding sequence is TGTGCCACCAGCAGTGAAAACAGGGATCAGCCCCAGCATTTT. Using reference TRBV15 and TRBJ1-5 for the parts outside the CDR3, the full variable domain is DAMVIQNPRYQVTQFGKPVTLSCSQTLNHNVMYWYQQKSSQAPKLLFHYYDKDFNNEADTPDNFQSRRPNTSFCFLDIRSPGLGDTAMYLCATSSENRDQPQHFGDGTRLSIL.

V usage is TRBV5-5 and J usage is TRBJ1-1; D ambiguous. The CDR3 spans 14 residues. Between the trimmed V and J ends, which lost 4 bases and 2 bases, there was a span of 12 bases. Germline lookup yields CDR1 SGHKS and CDR2 YYEKEE (reference sequence). For the CDR3, the DNA is TGTGCCAGCAGCCCGCCGACACCTAACACTGAAGCTTTCTTT. Its translation: CASSPPTPNTEAFF. Full variable domain (remainder filled in from reference TRBV5-5 and TRBJ1-1): DAGVTQSPTHLIKTRGQQVTLRCSPISGHKSVSWYQQVLGQGPQFIFQYYEKEERGRGNFPDRFSARQFPNYSSELNVNALLLGDSALYLCASSPPTPNTEAFFGQGTRLTVV.

CDR3 amino acids: CASSPGYQGGTEAFF. Here the CDR3 DNA reads TGTGCCAGCAGCCCCGGGTACCAGGGGGGCACTGAAGCTTTCTTT. This chain links TRBV3-1 (or the pseudogene TRBV3-2) with TRBJ1-1; 7 bases are a match to TRBD1. V shed 4 bases and J 4 bases; nucleotides not matched to a gene: 9. Germline V gene lookup returns CDR1 LGHDT and CDR2 YNNKEL (reference sequence). The CDR3 contains 15 residues.

This chain links TRBV5-1 with TRBJ2-7; 7 bases line up with TRBD2. The CDR3 runs 15 residues. Trimming removed 0 bases from V and 4 bases from J; junction bases left unmatched: 7. Germline lookup yields CDR1 SGHRS and CDR2 YFSETQ. The CDR3 sequence is CASSLESSGAYEQYF. In nucleotides, the CDR3 is TGCGCCAGCAGCTTGGAGTCTAGCGGAGCTTACGAGCAGTACTTC.

The count of this clone is one. The V and J genes are TRBV10-3 and TRBJ1-3; D remains unclear. This CDR3 is 15 amino acids long. V lost 3 bases, J lost 2 bases, and 11 bases lay in between. Germline CDR1 and CDR2: ENHRY and SYGVKD. DNA for the CDR3: TGTGCCATCAGTGAAACAGCCGGGGCTGGAAACACCATATATTTT. This codes for CAISETAGAGNTIYF.

Here the CDR3 reads CASSLPRVFSGNTIYF. CDR3 DNA: TGTGCCAGCAGTTTGCCCCGGGTCTTCTCTGGAAACACCATATATTTT. The chain uses TRBV28 and TRBJ1-3; D gene ambiguous. The V gene's germline CDR1 is MDHEN and CDR2 SYDVKM. The CDR3 is made up of 16 amino acids. V lost 3 bases, J lost 0 bases, and 12 bases lay in between.

The V call is TRBV5-4, the J call TRBJ2-3, with 12 bases fitting TRBD2. The CDR3 consists of 18 residues. Germline loops: CDR1 SGHNT, CDR2 YYREEE (reference sequence). Trimming cost V 4 bases and J 0 bases; bases outside gene matches: 9. CDR3 DNA sequence: TGTGCCAGCAGCGGGCCTAGCGGGAGGGCCGCTAGCACAGATACGCAGTATTTT. Encoded protein: CASSGPSGRAASTDTQYF.

The rearrangement links TRBV19 to TRBJ1-1; D not certain. Germline values: CDR1 LNHDA, CDR2 SQIVND (reference sequence). The CDR3 is made up of 14 amino acids. Trimming cost V 2 bases and J 1 base, with 8 bases left between them. CDR3: CASSISSENTEAFF. In nucleotides, the CDR3 is TGTGCCAGTAGTATATCGTCAGAGAACACTGAAGCTTTCTTT.

The chain couples TRBV19 to TRBJ2-2, with D unresolved. V gave up 3 bases and J gave up 2 bases, with 4 bases separating them. Germline CDR1 LNHDA, CDR2 SQIVND (reference sequence). The CDR3 extends over 13 amino acids. The CDR3 nucleotides read TGTGCCAGTAGTATTATAAACACCGGGGAGCTGTTTTTT. Translated, it gives CASSIINTGELFF.